The present T cell receptor (beta chain) was sequenced within a study of cytomegalovirus exposure and HLA in healthy donors listed by TCRdb under 2017. For the wider study: According to an earlier analysis of several hundred of the donors, some 180 million T cells yielded 90 million to 130 million unique TCR beta sequences and about 300 Gb of sequence data. Roughly 300 gigabases of sequencing data and 78 million or so unique TCR sequences were included in an early release covering roughly 700 HLA-typed donors. Among the approximately 400 genotyped donors, approximately 77% belonged to the genetic ancestry cluster associated with self-reported Caucasian donors. The study aimed to test whether signatures of past pathogen exposure could be identified by cataloging public T cell receptors. The T cell repertoires of 700 or so subjects were profiled by immunosequencing and related to cytomegalovirus serostatus. Besides the first cohort of roughly 640 subjects, a separate validation cohort made up of some 110 different subjects was used. The study combined high-throughput TCR immunosequencing, statistical association of individual TCRs with disease status, and machine learning to predict cytomegalovirus infection status. To study patterns of TCR occurrence, a later analysis re-analyzed previously published TCR beta repertoires from more than 550 donors and added high-resolution HLA genotyping. In the later analysis, no new phenotypic data were used to find candidate immune exposures; instead, reliance was placed on TCR beta sequences and their occurrence across donors. An earlier analysis of around 640 of the donors used high-throughput TCR beta sequencing to judge whether each TCR beta V gene segment behaved as functional or pseudogenic. Alongside the repertoire data, information on donor age, sex, ethnicity and CMV serostatus was compiled. A later genetic analysis took genome-wide SNP genotypes for about three fifths of the roughly 670 donors and used that subset as a discovery cohort. All discovery cohort repertoires had been generated using a single sequencing platform. Both class I and class II loci were covered by HLA typing, at four-digit resolution. The number of donors typed differed by locus, with about 620-630 for A, B, C, DRB1 and DQB1, 522 for DQA1, 600 to 610 for DPA1, and some 440 for DPB1. Because of strong linkage in the cohort, roughly five DR-DQ haplotypes were treated as single units for association and clustering. On average, 235,054 unique TCR beta nucleotide sequences were sequenced per donor among roughly 430 genotyped donors of the cohort, with 15% to 20% of those sequences being non-productive. Findings and caveats that apply to the study as a whole: The cohort was sequenced for TCR beta chains only, and without alpha or paired-chain data the features that could be detected were limited. A later analysis found that TCR association rates varied across HLA loci, with DRB1 alleles showing the most associated TCRs and HLA-C alleles the fewest. Most TCR sequences were seen in very few donors, while some public TCRs were found in many individuals. In a later genetic analysis, fewer N-insertions in productive TCRs were reported among donors in an Asian-associated ancestry cluster than the approximately 670-donor mean. Broadly in line with IMGT annotations, most TCR beta V segments showed up in productive rearrangements about 90% or about 30% of the time in an earlier analysis of 587 of the donors. A further reported finding was that TCR beta sequences accurately predicted the HLA-A and HLA-B alleles for most subjects in the first cohort. In vitro tests confirmed that a few of the cytomegalovirus-associated TCR beta chains recognize cytomegalovirus antigens. The classifier was reported to diagnose cytomegalovirus status with high specificity and sensitivity in both the original cohort and the validation cohort. In a later genetic analysis, a missense DCLRE1C variant was associated with V-gene and J-gene trimming of TCR beta chains, and the association was replicated in an independent cohort. Most CMV-associated TCR beta chains appeared to be HLA-restricted in a later analysis, and the HLA associations seemed to be driven largely by CMV exposure. Linkage disequilibrium might explain the correlated functional status among segregating V segments, but an unknown experimental factor could not be excluded. At a false discovery rate of 0.05, a later analysis linked about 16,000 TCR beta sequences to specific HLA alleles. The authors suggested that the approach could potentially be generalized to other disease states and immunological phenotypes. The study listed 164 TCR beta chains as associated with cytomegalovirus. Assigning TCR associations to individual alleles was difficult when HLA alleles, especially DR and DQ, strongly co-occurred. CMV serostatus was the only immune exposure information available for the cohort. The sequencing pipeline was judged likely to have produced a cluster of highly shared sequence variants as a technical artifact. Some IMGT-functional V segments, including TRBV6-2 and TRBV6-3, could not be told apart with the 87-base-pair reads, so those segments were excluded. Because HLA typing was unavailable for some donors at each locus, only the typed subset was used in association tests. Roughly uniform sequencing depth across donors was assumed in presence/absence analyses, although this assumption may not hold. In a later analysis, several top co-occurrence clusters were reported to appear linked to parvovirus B19, influenza, CMV and Epstein-Barr virus. Roughly 17 rarely observed V segments, including chromosome 9 orphons, were excluded from the earlier analysis of several hundred of the donors because counts were too low. Compared with equally common non-associated chains, HLA-associated TCR beta chains in a later analysis were more clonally expanded and had lower generation probabilities.

CDR1 SNHLY and CDR2 FYNNEI were looked up in the germline V gene. The CDR3 runs 15 amino acids, cysteine and phenylalanine included. The entry retains the CDR3 DNA only, 45 bases that are in frame from base 1. The method was the immunoSEQ multiplex PCR assay. For the multiplex PCR, a mixture combining 60 forward primers for TCR Vbeta segments and 13 reverse primers for TCR Jbeta segments was used. Amplification of the CDR3 region of rearranged TCR beta genes was performed with a multiplex PCR assay on genomic DNA. On the Illumina HiSeq System, the amplified TCR beta libraries were sequenced as 87-base-pair reads. On the study's bioinformatics: In a later analysis, roughly 80 million unique TCR beta chains were counted across the roughly 670 repertoires, and about 10 million of these chains were shared by at least two donors. Raw reads were error-corrected and collapsed into unique sequences by a nearest-neighbor algorithm in which closely related sequences were merged to remove PCR and sequencing errors. CDR3 sequences were aligned to IMGT reference sequences to assign V, D and J gene segments. Each retained sequence needed at least a six-nucleotide match to both a V gene segment and a J gene segment. A rearrangement was called productive if the CDR3 had no stop codons and remained in frame with V and J, and every other rearrangement was called non-productive. Following IMGT convention, CDR3 was defined as the stretch from the second conserved V-encoded cysteine to the conserved J-encoded phenylalanine. The earlier analysis of about 530 of the donors excluded any sequence lacking an unambiguous match to a single V gene segment. An earlier analysis of several hundred of the donors called V segments functional above 56.7% productive rearrangements and segregating when the between-donor standard deviation exceeded 5%. A statistical classification framework was built for diagnosing cytomegalovirus status from the catalog of TCR beta chain sequences. V and J gene assignment, in a later analysis, came from comparing TCR nucleotide sequences with IMGT/GENE-DB human TR gene sequences. The TCRdist pipeline was used in a later analysis to assign CDR3 sequences and most-parsimonious VDJ recombination scenarios. In a later analysis, each TCR beta chain was defined by its CDR3 amino acid sequence together with its V-gene family, and reads without a unique V-gene family were excluded. To address suspected cross-contamination and a sequencing artifact, a later analysis removed a few hundred highly shared, low-generation-probability nucleotide sequences. In a later analysis, a clonal expansion index for each public chain was calculated from normalized within-repertoire ranks of inferred template counts. In a later analysis, generation probabilities were computed using a VDJ recombination model fitted to out-of-frame rearrangements, and the results were checked against IGoR. Hypergeometric tests were used in a later analysis to score TCR-TCR, TCR-HLA and TCR-CMV co-occurrence, with a repertoire-size bias correction applied to the TCR pairs. False discovery rates were estimated in a later analysis by permuting HLA or CMV assignments 20 times. A later analysis grouped co-occurring TCRs with DBSCAN, adding TCRdist sequence similarity when clustering within HLA-allele-positive subsets. Repertoires with fewer than 30,000 or more than 120,000 public chains, plus five repertoires with anomalous nucleotide sharing, were excluded from co-occurrence clustering. This is the immuneACCESS table as TCRdb keeps it, with only in-frame sequences that have V and J called. A part of the clones is gone; compared with another copy, unresolved V genes explain less than half, and the rest is unexplained. D and trimming were read from the DNA, whereas the V and J calls and clone size are those reported in that table. This sample has 200,000 to 250,000 clones in its table, and 75% to 85% of those were observed once. The ten largest clones take up 8% of the sample.

The cohort consisted of 600 or so healthy bone marrow donors. At the time of sampling, all cohort members were nominally healthy, though unrecorded immune exposures were likely present. The donor tested CMV seropositive, placing the donor among the 289 seropositive members of the cohort. Every donor gave a peripheral blood sample, and the peripheral blood mononuclear cells from that sample were used for TCR beta sequencing. The Qiagen DNeasy Blood Extraction Kit was used to extract genomic DNA from the blood cell samples. Points on this clone: Its cognate antigen has yet to be identified. No qualities accompany the bases; no much larger clone lies one base away.

This clonotype was sampled from a woman in her sixties or seventies in good health and CMV-seropositive. Recombination linked TRBV2 to TRBJ2-3, with TRBD2 as a weak D call on 6 bases. The sequenced material came from PBMCs. The CDR3 is CGQQSGGISTDTQYF. The DNA reads TGTGGTCAGCAGAGCGGAGGGATTAGCACAGATACGCAGTATTTT.